The following is a T cell receptor (beta chain) sequence with its context. This clonotype was counted many times. The specificity of this receptor is unknown. Base qualities were left out, and no much larger clone turns up one base away. The data derive from a study of T cells in Graves' hyperthyroidism and ophthalmopathy (dated by TCRdb to the late 2010s). Background for the entire study: Peripheral blood samples were taken at initial diagnosis, before any treatment was given. Thyroid tissue and blood T-cell repertoires from more than 5 Graves' hyperthyroidism patients were also compared in the study. The approximately 90 discovery patients were randomly split 7:3 into training and test sets. An independent validation cohort of under 20 hyperthyroidism patients and some 15 patients who later progressed to ophthalmopathy tested prospective prediction of ophthalmopathy. Following sampling, methimazole starting at 30 mg daily was given to hyperthyroidism patients, and high-dose intravenous methylprednisolone was given to ophthalmopathy patients. TCR V-J signatures able to tell the groups apart were searched for in a discovery cohort of 100 patients, of whom around 42 had Graves' ophthalmopathy and about 60 had stable Graves' hyperthyroidism. The paper reports TCR Vbeta CDR3 sequencing of roughly 140 peripheral blood samples: under 45 ophthalmopathy, fewer than 85 hyperthyroidism and around 17 progressor patients. What the study reported, not specific to this receptor: Ophthalmopathy was separated from stable hyperthyroidism by a 13 V-J signature model, with around 90% sensitivity and approximately 84% specificity obtained in cross-validation and 80%/75% obtained in testing. Sample size was not statistically predetermined, and investigators were not blinded to group allocation. In validation, the model predicted progression to ophthalmopathy a median of around 6.5 months before onset, with over 60% sensitivity and 72.22% specificity. Most expanded thyroid clonotypes (frequency above 0.001) were also found in blood, which suggests that blood repertoires may mirror thyroid immune responses.

The CDR3, from cysteine to phenylalanine, totals 13 residues. CDR3 DNA is the only sequence kept; it has 39 bases, read in frame from the first base. In the germline V gene, CDR1 corresponds to MNHNS and CDR2 to SASEGT. Trimming removed 4 bases from V and 4 bases from J, leaving 8 bases between the germline ends. The TCR beta CDR3 regions were amplified from RNA transcripts. A first-round RT-PCR of the TCR CDR3 used the HTBI primer set with the Qiagen OneStep RT-PCR kit. Libraries were constructed in a second round of multiplex PCR, after which size selection and purification were carried out. The libraries were sequenced on an Illumina HiSeq2000 using paired-end 100 bp reads. Concerning the study's data processing: SOAPnuke was used to process the raw data, with reads discarded if the reads contained adapters or uncalled bases, had a mean Phred below 15, or lacked an exact constant-primer or identifier match. COPE v1.2.5 was used to merge the high-quality paired reads, and each unique nucleotide sequence was defined as a clonotype. MiTCR v1.1 was used to align clonotypes to the IMGT TRBV, TRBD and TRBJ reference segments. Analysis was restricted to V-J combinations with a frequency above 0.0001, which covered approximately 99% of repertoires. The TCS score was defined as F50 (clonal expansion) divided by E x V (chaos), with BLOSUM62-based TCRdist calculated between CDR3 peptides within each V-J. Welch's t-statistics and random forest reduced 514 V-J features to roughly 13, which were used in a naive Bayes classifier (R e1071). Starting from the raw public reads, TCRdb applied fastp trimming at Q25, assembled clones with MiXCR and retained in-frame beta chains. Each entry merges the rows of one CDR3 protein and shows their most common DNA and genes. TCRdb's processing, not the authors' own work, is the source of the V and J calls. The sample table contains around 530,000 distinct CDR3 sequences; only one count was recorded for roughly 18% of them. The top ten clonotypes cover about 16% of the sample.

In the ophthalmopathy patients, disease was moderately to severely active, with a Clinical Activity Score of 3 or more, a NOSPECS grade of 4 or more, and a duration of less than 3 months. Any patient with an uncontrolled infection, another autoimmune disease, pregnancy or lactation was excluded. Clinical symptoms, serum thyroxine and TRAb, thyroid ultrasound, and orbital computed tomography formed the basis for the diagnoses. PBMCs were isolated from about 10 ml of fresh peripheral blood by Ficoll-Paque density gradient centrifugation. Total RNA was extracted with Trizol reagent, and quality was checked on an Agilent 2100 Bioanalyzer.

This chain joins TRBV6-1 to TRBJ2-1; the D gene is perhaps TRBD2, from 5 matching bases. This sequence originates from a young woman with Graves' ophthalmopathy. What was sequenced was blood. The sequence in DNA is TGTGCCAGCAGTGTGGACTGGTACAATGAGCAGTTCTTC. The encoded protein is CASSVDWYNEQFF.